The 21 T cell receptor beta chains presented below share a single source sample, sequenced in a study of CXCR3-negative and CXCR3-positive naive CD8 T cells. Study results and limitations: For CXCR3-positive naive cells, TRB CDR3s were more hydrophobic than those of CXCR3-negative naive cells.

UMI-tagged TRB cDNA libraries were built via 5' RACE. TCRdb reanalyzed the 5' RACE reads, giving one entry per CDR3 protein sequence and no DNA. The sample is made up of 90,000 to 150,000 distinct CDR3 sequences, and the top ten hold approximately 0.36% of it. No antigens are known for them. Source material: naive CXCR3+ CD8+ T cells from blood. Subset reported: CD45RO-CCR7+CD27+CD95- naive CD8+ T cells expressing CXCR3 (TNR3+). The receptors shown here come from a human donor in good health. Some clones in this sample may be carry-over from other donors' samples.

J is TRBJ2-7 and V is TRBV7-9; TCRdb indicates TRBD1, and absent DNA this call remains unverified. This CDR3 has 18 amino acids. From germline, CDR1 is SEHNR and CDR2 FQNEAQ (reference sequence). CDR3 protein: CASSTQRGQGVNYYEQYF.

The CDR3 region is CSVGHTPVSSNSPLHF. This chain joins TRBV29-1 and TRBJ1-6; TCRdb lists TRBD1, though no DNA is available to test this call. Looked up from germline, CDR1 is SQVTM and CDR2 is ANQGSEA. This CDR3 has 16 amino acids.

Here the CDR3 reads CASSREIYGYTF. V is TRBV7-9 and J is TRBJ1-2. Germline CDR1 SEHNR, CDR2 FQNEAQ (reference sequence). The CDR3 contains 12 residues.

CDR3 amino acids: CASSIQGGWTEAFF. The chain couples TRBV19 to TRBJ1-1; TCRdb's D gene call, TRBD1, goes unchecked for lack of DNA. Germline V CDR1 and CDR2: LNHDA, SQIVND (reference sequence). CDR3 length: 14 amino acids.

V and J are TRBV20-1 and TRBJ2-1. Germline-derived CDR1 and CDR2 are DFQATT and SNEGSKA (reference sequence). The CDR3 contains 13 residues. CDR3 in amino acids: CSASGRPYNEQFF.

CDR3 sequence reads: CASSLKLGEQYF. This rearrangement joins TRBV6-6 to TRBJ2-7. This CDR3 has 12 residues. CDR1 is MNHNY and CDR2 is SVGAGI in the germline V gene (reference sequence).

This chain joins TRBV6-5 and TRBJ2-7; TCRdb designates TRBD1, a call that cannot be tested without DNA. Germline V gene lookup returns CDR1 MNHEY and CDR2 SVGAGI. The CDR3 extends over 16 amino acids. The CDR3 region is CASSYSYRVGAYEQYF.

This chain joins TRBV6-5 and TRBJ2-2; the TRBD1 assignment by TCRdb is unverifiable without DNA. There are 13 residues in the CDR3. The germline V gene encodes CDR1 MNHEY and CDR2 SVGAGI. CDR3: CASSYWGVGELFF.

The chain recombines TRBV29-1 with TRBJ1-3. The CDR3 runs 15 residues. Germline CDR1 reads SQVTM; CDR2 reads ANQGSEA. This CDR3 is CSVEDFGSSGNTIYF.

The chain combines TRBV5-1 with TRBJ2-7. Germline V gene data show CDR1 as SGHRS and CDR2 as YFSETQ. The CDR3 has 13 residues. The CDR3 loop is CASSLSSGYEQYF.

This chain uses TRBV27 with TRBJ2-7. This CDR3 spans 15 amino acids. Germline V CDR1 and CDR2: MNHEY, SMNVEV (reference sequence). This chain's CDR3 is CASSLAGLEAYEQYF.

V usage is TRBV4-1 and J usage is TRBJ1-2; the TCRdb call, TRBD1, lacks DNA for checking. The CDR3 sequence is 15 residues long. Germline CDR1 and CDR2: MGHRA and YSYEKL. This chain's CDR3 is CASSQVGTGDYGYTF.

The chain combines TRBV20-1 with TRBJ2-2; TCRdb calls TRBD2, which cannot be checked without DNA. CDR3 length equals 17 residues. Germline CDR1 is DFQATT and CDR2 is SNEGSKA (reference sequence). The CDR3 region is CSARRPEGLLNTGELFF.

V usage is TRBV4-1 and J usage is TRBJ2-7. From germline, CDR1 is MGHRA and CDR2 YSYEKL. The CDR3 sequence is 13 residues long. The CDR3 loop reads CASSQVGSYEQYF.

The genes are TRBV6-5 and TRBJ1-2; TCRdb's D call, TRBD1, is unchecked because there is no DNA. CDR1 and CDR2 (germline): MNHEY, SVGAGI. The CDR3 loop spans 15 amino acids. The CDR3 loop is CASSYSRTELYGYTF.

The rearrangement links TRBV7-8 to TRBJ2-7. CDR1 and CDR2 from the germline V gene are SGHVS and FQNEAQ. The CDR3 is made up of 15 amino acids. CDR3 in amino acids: CASSLGVLSSYEQYF.

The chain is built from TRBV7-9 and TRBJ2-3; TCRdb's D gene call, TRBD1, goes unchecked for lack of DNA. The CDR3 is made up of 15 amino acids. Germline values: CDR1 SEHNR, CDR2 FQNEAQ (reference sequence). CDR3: CASSPREPITDTQYF.

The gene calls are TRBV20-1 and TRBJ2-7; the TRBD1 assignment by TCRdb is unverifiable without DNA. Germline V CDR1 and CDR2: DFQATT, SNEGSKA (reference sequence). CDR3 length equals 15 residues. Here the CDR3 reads CSARDVWGQECEQYF.

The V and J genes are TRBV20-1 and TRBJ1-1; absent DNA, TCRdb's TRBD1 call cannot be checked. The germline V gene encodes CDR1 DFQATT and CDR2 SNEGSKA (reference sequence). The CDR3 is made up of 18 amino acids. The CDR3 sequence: CSARGVTRRDRVTTEAFF.

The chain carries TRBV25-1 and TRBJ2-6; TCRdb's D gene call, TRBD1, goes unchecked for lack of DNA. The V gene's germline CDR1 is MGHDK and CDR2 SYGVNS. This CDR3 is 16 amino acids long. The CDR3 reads CASRGMTGVGANVLTF.

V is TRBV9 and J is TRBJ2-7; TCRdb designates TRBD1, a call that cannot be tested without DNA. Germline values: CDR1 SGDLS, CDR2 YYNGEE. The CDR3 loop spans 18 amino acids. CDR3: CASCVEDNGLTSSYEQYF.